This passage covers 13 T cell receptor beta chains from one sample sequenced in a study of identifying expanded T cells in peripheral blood. Here immunoSEQ multiplex PCR was the method, and the copy in TCRdb shows in-frame clones only, minus some. The sample lists 75,000 to 90,000 clones, over 85% seen once, with roughly 7% in the top ten. Sequenced: blood. The receptors shown here come from a person between 18 and 75 years old in good health.

V and J are TRBV5-1 and TRBJ2-3; TRBD2 agrees at 8 bases. The CDR3 has 15 amino acids. The V gene end was trimmed by 0 bases and the J gene end by 4 bases; junction bases not matched to a gene: 4. Germline-derived CDR1 and CDR2 are SGHRS and YFSETQ. The CDR3 nucleotides read TGCGCCAGCAGCTTGGTGGGGACTAGTGCAGATACGCAGTATTTT. Translating it yields CASSLVGTSADTQYF.

The chain joins TRBV7-2 to TRBJ2-1; a weak D match, TRBD2 (5 bases). This CDR3 region has 13 residues. Trimming took off 5 bases at V and 12 bases at J, with 17 bases between the two ends. Germline V gene lookup returns CDR1 SGHTA and CDR2 FQGNSA. The CDR3 here is CASSIPRLFVQFF. The CDR3, as DNA: TGTGCCAGCAGCATCCCCCGACTATTTGTGCAGTTCTTC.

This chain joins TRBV7-9 and TRBJ1-5; TRBD1 might be the D (5 bases). Germline CDR1 is SEHNR and CDR2 is FQNEAQ (reference sequence). Trimming removed 2 bases at V and 8 bases at J, with 13 bases between. The CDR3 covers 14 residues. CDR3 nucleotides: TGTGCCAGCAGCTTACCTGGGGGGGAGGAGCCCCAGCATTTT. This codes for CASSLPGGEEPQHF.

The chain has TRBV2 and TRBJ2-3, with TRBD1 matching over 8 bases. This CDR3 contains 15 residues. Germline V CDR1 and CDR2: SNHLY, FYNNEI. The ends lost 4 bases at V and 7 bases at J; junction bases unmatched: 10. CDR3 DNA: TGTGCCAGCAGTGGTGACAGGGGTGGGTTTTATACGCAGTATTTT. Its protein is CASSGDRGGFYTQYF.

The chain couples TRBV7-8 to TRBJ1-5; 7 bases align to TRBD1. Germline-derived CDR1 and CDR2 are SGHVS and FQNEAQ. V was clipped by 5 bases and J by 4 bases; unmatched bases: 2. The CDR3 length is 13 residues. The chain's CDR3 is CASSVGQNQPQHF. CDR3 bases: TGTGCCAGCAGCGTGGGACAGAATCAGCCCCAGCATTTT. Combining the CDR3 with reference TRBV7-8 and TRBJ1-5 gives the whole variable domain GAGVSQSPRYKVAKRGQDVALRCDPISGHVSLFWYQQALGQGPEFLTYFQNEAQLDKSGLPSDRFFAERPEGSVSTLKIQRTQQEDSAVYLCASSVGQNQPQHFGDGTRLSIL.

The chain joins TRBV11-2 to TRBJ2-1, with 8 nucleotides matching TRBD2. CDR1 is SGHAT and CDR2 is FQNNGV in the germline V gene. The CDR3 contains 15 residues. J lost 6 bases, V lost 1 base, and 5 bases had no gene match. The CDR3: CASSLGSGSSNEQFF. Written as DNA, the CDR3 is TGTGCCAGCAGCTTAGGGAGCGGGAGTTCCAATGAGCAGTTCTTC. Based on the CDR3 plus reference TRBV11-2 and TRBJ2-1, the full variable domain is EAGVAQSPRYKIIEKRQSVAFWCNPISGHATLYWYQQILGQGPKLLIQFQNNGVVDDSQLPKDRFSAERLKGVDSTLKIQPAKLEDSAVYLCASSLGSGSSNEQFFGPGTRLTVL.

The chain links TRBV30 to TRBJ1-1; D is possibly TRBD1 (6 bases). With 2 bases removed from V and 8 bases from J, the gap between germline ends came to 12 bases. Per the germline V gene, CDR1 is GTSNPN and CDR2 is SVGIG (reference sequence). The CDR3 is 12 residues long. CDR3 sequence (DNA): TGTGCCTGGAGTAGTAACAGGGTGGAAGCTTTCTTT. It is translated as CAWSSNRVEAFF.

The sample holds one count of this clone. The chain joins TRBV19 to TRBJ1-1; D possibly corresponds to TRBD1 (5 bases). The CDR3 runs to 17 residues. CDR1 and CDR2 from the germline V gene are LNHDA and SQIVND (reference sequence). V gave up 1 base and J gave up 0 bases, with 15 bases separating them. The DNA of the CDR3 is TGTGCCAGTAGTATAGGGGACCGAAGATTCATGAACACTGAAGCTTTCTTT. It specifies CASSIGDRRFMNTEAFF.

V gene TRBV7-3 combines with J gene TRBJ2-5; the D gene is possibly TRBD2 (5 bases). The germline V gene has CDR1 SGHTA and CDR2 FQGTGA. This CDR3 contains 13 residues. The V end lost 5 bases, the J end lost 4 bases, and 11 bases lay between the germline ends. CDR3 loop: CASSLTKVETQYF. CDR3 in DNA: TGTGCCAGCAGCCTGACTAAGGTAGAGACCCAGTACTTC.

This clone was observed a few times. The chain employs TRBV14 and TRBJ1-1; D is ambiguous. V was clipped by 4 bases and J by 1 base, with 7 bases between them. The CDR3 length is 13 residues. CDR1 and CDR2 from the germline V gene are SGHDN and FVKESK. The CDR3 DNA follows: TGTGCCAGCAGCCCGAATAGGAACACTGAAGCTTTCTTT. Encoded protein: CASSPNRNTEAFF.

The chain combines TRBV6-1 with TRBJ1-2; 7 bases align to TRBD1. CDR3 length equals 13 residues. Losses at the gene ends were 10 bases for V and 0 bases for J; bases not matched to a gene: 5. CDR1 and CDR2 (germline): MNHNS, SASEGT. The CDR3, as DNA: TGTGCCATCTGGACAGGTACTAACTATGGCTACACCTTC. This gives the protein CAIWTGTNYGYTF.

The chain is built from TRBV15 and TRBJ2-2; 7 nucleotides align to TRBD1. From germline, CDR1 is LNHNV and CDR2 YYDKDF (reference sequence). This CDR3 spans 17 amino acids. V was clipped by 0 bases and J by 6 bases; unmatched bases: 10. The CDR3: CATSREARGRAAGELFF. The CDR3 nucleotides are TGTGCCACCAGCAGAGAAGCGAGGGGGCGGGCGGCCGGGGAGCTGTTTTTT.

The CDR3 coding sequence is TGCGCCAGCAGCTTGGATCTTAGCAATGAGCAGTTCTTC. Its protein is CASSLDLSNEQFF. The V gene is TRBV5-1, the J gene TRBJ2-1; D unresolved. The CDR3 loop spans 13 amino acids. Trimming removed 0 bases at V and 6 bases at J, with 7 bases between. Germline lookup yields CDR1 SGHRS and CDR2 YFSETQ.